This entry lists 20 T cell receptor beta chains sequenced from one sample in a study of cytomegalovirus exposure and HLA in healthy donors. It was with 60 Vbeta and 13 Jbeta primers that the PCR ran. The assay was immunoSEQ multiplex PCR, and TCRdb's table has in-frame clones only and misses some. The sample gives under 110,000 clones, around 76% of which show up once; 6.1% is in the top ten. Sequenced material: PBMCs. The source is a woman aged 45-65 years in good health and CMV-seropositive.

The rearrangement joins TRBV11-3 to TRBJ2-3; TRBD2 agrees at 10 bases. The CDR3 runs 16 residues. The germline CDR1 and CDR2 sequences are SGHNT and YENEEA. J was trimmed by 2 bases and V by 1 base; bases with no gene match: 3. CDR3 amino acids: CASSLVSGGPTDTQYF. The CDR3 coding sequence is TGTGCCAGCAGCTTAGTTAGCGGGGGGCCCACAGATACGCAGTATTTT.

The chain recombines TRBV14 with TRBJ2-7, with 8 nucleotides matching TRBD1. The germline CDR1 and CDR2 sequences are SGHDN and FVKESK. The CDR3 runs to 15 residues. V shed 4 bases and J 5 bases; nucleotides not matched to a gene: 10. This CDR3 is CASSPTGEASHEQYF. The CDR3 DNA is TGTGCCAGCAGCCCGACAGGGGAGGCTTCCCACGAGCAGTACTTC.

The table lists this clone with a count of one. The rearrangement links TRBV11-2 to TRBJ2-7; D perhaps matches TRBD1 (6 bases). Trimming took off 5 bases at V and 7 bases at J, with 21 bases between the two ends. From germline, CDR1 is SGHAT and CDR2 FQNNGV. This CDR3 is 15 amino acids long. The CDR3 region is CASSLFGTRRGEQYF. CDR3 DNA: TGTGCCAGCAGCCTATTCGGGACAAGGAGAGGGGAGCAGTACTTC.

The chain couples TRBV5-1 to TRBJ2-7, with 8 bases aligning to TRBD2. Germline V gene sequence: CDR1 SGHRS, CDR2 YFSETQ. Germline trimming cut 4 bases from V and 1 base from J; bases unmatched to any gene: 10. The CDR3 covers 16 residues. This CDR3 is CASSQPSGGVSYEQYF. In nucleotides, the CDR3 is TGCGCCAGCAGCCAACCCTCGGGGGGGGTTTCCTACGAGCAGTACTTC.

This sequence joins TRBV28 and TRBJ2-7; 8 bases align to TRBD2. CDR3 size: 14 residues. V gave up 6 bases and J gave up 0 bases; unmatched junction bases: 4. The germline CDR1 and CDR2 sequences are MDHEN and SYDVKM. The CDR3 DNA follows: TGTGCCAGCAGACCGGGGGGGCCCTCCTACGAGCAGTACTTC. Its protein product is CASRPGGPSYEQYF.

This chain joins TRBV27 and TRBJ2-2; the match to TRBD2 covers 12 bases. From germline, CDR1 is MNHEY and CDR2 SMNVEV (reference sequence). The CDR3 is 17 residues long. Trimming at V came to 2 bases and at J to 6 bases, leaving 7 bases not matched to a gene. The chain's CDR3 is CASSLRWTSGAAGELFF. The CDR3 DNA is TGTGCCAGCAGTTTAAGATGGACTAGCGGGGCCGCCGGGGAGCTGTTTTTT.

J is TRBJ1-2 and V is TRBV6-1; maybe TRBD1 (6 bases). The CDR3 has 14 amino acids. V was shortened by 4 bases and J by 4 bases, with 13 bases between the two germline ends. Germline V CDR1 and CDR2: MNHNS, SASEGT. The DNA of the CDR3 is TGTGCCAGCAGTGCGTCAGACAGGCTCTATGGCTACACCTTC. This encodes CASSASDRLYGYTF.

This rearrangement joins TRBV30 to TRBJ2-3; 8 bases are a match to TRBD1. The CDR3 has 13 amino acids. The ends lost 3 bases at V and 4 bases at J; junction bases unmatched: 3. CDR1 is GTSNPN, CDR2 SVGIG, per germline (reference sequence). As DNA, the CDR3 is TGTGCCTGGAGCCAGGGACAGGCAGATACGCAGTATTTT. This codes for CAWSQGQADTQYF.

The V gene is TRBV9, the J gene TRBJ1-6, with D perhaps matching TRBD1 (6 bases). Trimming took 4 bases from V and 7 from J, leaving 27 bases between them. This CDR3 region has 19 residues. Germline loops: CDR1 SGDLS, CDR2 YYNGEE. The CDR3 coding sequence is TGTGCCAGCAGCCCCCGTTCCCATGACGACAGGCGGATCAATTCACCCCTCCACTTT. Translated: CASSPRSHDDRRINSPLHF.

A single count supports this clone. The CDR3, as DNA: TGTGCCAGCTCCCCTGGGACTGTCCAGCCCCAGCATTTT. This sequence encodes CASSPGTVQPQHF. The chain links TRBV19 to TRBJ1-5, with a weak D call TRBD1 (5 bases). Germline loops: CDR1 LNHDA, CDR2 SQIVND (reference sequence). This CDR3 has 13 amino acids. The V and J ends lost 9 bases and 7 bases respectively, with 16 bases between them.

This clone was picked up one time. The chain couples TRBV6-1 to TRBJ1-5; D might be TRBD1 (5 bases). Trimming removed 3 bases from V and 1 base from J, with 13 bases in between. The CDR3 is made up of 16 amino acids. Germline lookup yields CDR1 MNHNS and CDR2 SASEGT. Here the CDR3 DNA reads TGTGCCAGCAGTGATAAGGGGAAGGGGAGCAATCAGCCCCAGCATTTT. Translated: CASSDKGKGSNQPQHF.

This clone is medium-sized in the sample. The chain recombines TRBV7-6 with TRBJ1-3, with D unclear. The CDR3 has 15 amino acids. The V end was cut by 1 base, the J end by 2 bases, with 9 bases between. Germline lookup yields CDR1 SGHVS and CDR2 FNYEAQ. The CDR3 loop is CASSLGANTGNTIYF. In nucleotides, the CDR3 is TGTGCCAGCAGCTTAGGGGCCAACACTGGAAACACCATATATTTT.

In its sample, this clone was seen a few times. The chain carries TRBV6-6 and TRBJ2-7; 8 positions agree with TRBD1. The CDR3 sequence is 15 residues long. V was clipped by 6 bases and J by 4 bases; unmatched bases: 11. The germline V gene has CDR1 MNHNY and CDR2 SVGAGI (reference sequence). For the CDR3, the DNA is TGTGCCAGCAGCTTGGGGGCAGGGGGCGATTACGAGCAGTACTTC. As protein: CASSLGAGGDYEQYF.

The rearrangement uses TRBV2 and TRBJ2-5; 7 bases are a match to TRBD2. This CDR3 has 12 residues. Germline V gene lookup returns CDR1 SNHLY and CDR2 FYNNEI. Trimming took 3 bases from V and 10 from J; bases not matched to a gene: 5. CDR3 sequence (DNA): TGTGCCAGCAGTGACCTTCGGGGGGACCAGTACTTC. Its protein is CASSDLRGDQYF.

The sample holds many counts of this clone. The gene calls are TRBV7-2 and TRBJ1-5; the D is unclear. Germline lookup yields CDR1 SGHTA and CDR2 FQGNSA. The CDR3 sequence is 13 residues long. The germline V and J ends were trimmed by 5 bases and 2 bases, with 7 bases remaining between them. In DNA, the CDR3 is TGTGCCAGCAGCACACGTGGCAATCAGCCCCAGCATTTT. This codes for CASSTRGNQPQHF.

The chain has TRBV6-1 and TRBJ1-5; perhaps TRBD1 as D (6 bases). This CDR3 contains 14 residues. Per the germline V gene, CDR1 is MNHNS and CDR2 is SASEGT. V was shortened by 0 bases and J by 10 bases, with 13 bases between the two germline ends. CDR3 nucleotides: TGTGCCAGCAGTGAAGCTCCAGGGGAAGTTCCCCAGCATTTT. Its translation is CASSEAPGEVPQHF.

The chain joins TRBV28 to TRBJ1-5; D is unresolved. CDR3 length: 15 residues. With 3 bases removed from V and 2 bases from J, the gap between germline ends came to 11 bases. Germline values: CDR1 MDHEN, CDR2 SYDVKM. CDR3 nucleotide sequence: TGTGCCAGCAGTTTCGTGGGTACAGGCAATCAGCCCCAGCATTTT. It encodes CASSFVGTGNQPQHF.

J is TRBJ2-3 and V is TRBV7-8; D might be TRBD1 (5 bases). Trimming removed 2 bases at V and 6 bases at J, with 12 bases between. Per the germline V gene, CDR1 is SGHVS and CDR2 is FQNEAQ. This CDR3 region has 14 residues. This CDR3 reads CASSLRRGGDTQYF. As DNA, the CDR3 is TGTGCCAGCAGCTTACGAAGGGGTGGGGATACGCAGTATTTT.

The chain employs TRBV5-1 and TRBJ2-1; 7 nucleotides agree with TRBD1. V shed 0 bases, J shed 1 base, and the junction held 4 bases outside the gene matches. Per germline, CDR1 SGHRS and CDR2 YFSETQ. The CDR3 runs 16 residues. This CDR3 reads CASSLDPTGSYNEQFF. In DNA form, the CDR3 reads TGCGCCAGCAGCTTGGATCCGACAGGGTCCTACAATGAGCAGTTCTTC.

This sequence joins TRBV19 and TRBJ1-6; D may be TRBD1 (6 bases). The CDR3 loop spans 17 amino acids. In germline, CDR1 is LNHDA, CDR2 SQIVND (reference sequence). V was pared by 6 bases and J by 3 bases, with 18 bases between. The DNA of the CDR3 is TGTGCCAGTAGAAAAGGGGGAGATCTCAACTATAATTCACCCCTCCACTTT. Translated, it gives CASRKGGDLNYNSPLHF.